Detailed here is one TCR beta chain. The data stem from a study of blood T cell repertoires in COVID-19. Across the whole study: T cells, B-cell-depleted T cells, or PBMCs supplied cDNA or gDNA.

As processed by the authors: How many nucleated cells were present was estimated from reference gene primer amplification. Only in-frame clones appear in the TCRdb table, and some are missing; sequencing was by immunoSEQ multiplex PCR. The V and J calls and the clone size are those of that table, but D and trimming were determined from the DNA. This table has 130,000 or so clones, approximately 90% appearing once. Germline V gene lookup returns CDR1 SGDLS and CDR2 YYNGEE. V lost 1 base and J 0 bases, leaving 17 bases between the germline ends. The CDR3 is made up of 18 amino acids. Sample: peripheral blood. This sequence joins TRBV9 and TRBJ2-1, with a tentative D call TRBD2 (6 bases). This receptor was obtained from a man in his 70s with active or convalescent COVID-19. The CDR3 DNA sequence: TGTGCCAGCAGCGTAAGGCTGGAGGGTACTGGCTCCTACAATGAGCAGTTCTTC. Encoded protein: CASSVRLEGTGSYNEQFF. The full variable domain, completed using reference TRBV9 and TRBJ2-1, is DSGVTQTPKHLITATGQRVTLRCSPRSGDLSVYWYQQSLDQGLQFLIQYYNGEERAKGNILERFSAQQFPDLHSELNLSSLELGDSALYFCASSVRLEGTGSYNEQFFGPGTRLTVL.